This record concerns one T cell receptor beta chain sequence. Its antigen is undetermined. The sample comes from a study of cytomegalovirus exposure and HLA in healthy donors. Background on the study: Earlier results showed 120 million or so unique TCR beta sequences derived from roughly 190 million T cells. Findings and caveats of the study: Three CMV-associated chains were confirmed in vitro to be specific for CMV antigens. Immune exposure data for these donors was limited to CMV serostatus.

Trimming removed 2 bases from V and 4 bases from J; junction bases left unmatched: 2. The germline V gene has CDR1 SGHAT and CDR2 FQNNGV. The CDR3 has 14 residues. PCR involved 60 Vbeta and 13 Jbeta primers. This table comes from immunoSEQ multiplex PCR, and its TCRdb copy is limited to in-frame clones, with some not included. The table lists around 100,000 clones, about 86% of them singletons. The gene calls are TRBV11-2 and TRBJ2-7; 10 positions match TRBD2. This sequence was found in a woman between 65 and 79 years old in good health and CMV-seropositive. The sequenced material came from PBMCs. The CDR3 bases are TGTGCCAGCAGCTTACTAGCGGGAGCTTACGAGCAGTACTTC. Amino acids: CASSLLAGAYEQYF.